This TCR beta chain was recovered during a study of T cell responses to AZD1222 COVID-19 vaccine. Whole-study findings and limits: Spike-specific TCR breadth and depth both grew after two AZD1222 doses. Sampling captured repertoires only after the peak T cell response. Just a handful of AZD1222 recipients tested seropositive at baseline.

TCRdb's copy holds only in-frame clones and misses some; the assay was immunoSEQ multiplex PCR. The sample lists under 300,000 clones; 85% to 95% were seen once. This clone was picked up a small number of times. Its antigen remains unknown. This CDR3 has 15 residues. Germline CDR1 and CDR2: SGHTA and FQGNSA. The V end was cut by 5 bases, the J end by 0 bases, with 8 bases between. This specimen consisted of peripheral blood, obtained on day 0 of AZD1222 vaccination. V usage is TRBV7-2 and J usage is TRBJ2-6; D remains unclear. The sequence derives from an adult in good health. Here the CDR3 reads CASSRTSSGANVLTF. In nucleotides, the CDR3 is TGTGCCAGCAGCCGGACGTCCTCTGGGGCCAACGTCCTGACTTTC.